Listed below are T cell receptor beta chains from one sample, sequenced in a study of blood T cell repertoires in COVID-19. Sequencing was performed with immunoSEQ multiplex PCR; in TCRdb, only in-frame clones are kept and a portion is missing. The data show 200,000 to 250,000 clones, around nine tenths seen once. The specimen was peripheral blood. The receptors originated from a man between 60 and 75 years old with COVID-19, enrolled during active disease. Each CDR3 is given with its conserved first and last residue. Each record gives: D gene, J gene, clone size, V gene, CDR3 protein, CDR3 DNA. A D gene is named only where the DNA matches it firmly. Size is stated for part of the rows, as once, few or many counts, or as a class when the clone is expanded.

d_call: TRBD1; j_call: TRBJ1-4; clone_size: few; v_call: TRBV6-5; cdr3_aa: CASRSAGQGGEKLFF; cdr3_nt: TGTGCCAGCAGGTCCGCGGGACAGGGGGGTGAAAAACTGTTTTTT
d_call: NA; j_call: TRBJ1-6; clone_size: once; v_call: TRBV10-1; cdr3_aa: CASSESAGNSPLHF; cdr3_nt: TGCGCCAGCAGTGAGTCGGCAGGGAATTCACCCCTCCACTTT
d_call: NA; j_call: TRBJ1-5; clone_size: NA; v_call: TRBV6-6; cdr3_aa: CASSYPTGNNQPQHF; cdr3_nt: TGTGCCAGCAGTTACCCGACAGGCAACAATCAGCCCCAGCATTTT
d_call: TRBD1; j_call: TRBJ1-3; clone_size: NA; v_call: TRBV19; cdr3_aa: CASSRDPATGGRNTIYF; cdr3_nt: TGTGCCAGTAGTAGGGACCCCGCGACAGGGGGCAGAAACACCATATATTTT
d_call: NA; j_call: TRBJ2-3; clone_size: NA; v_call: TRBV21-1; cdr3_aa: CASSKGTSGGDLLSTDTQYF; cdr3_nt: TGTGCCAGCAGCAAAGGTACTAGCGGGGGGGACCTACTAAGCACAGATACGCAGTATTTT
d_call: TRBD1; j_call: TRBJ2-3; clone_size: NA; v_call: TRBV2; cdr3_aa: CASNYRGDGTDTQYF; cdr3_nt: TGTGCCAGCAACTACAGGGGGGATGGCACAGATACGCAGTATTTT
d_call: TRBD1; j_call: TRBJ2-3; clone_size: NA; v_call: TRBV5-8; cdr3_aa: CASSSRQGYTDTQYF; cdr3_nt: TGTGCCAGCAGCTCAAGACAGGGGTACACAGATACGCAGTATTTT
d_call: NA; j_call: TRBJ2-3; clone_size: NA; v_call: TRBV4-3; cdr3_aa: CASSQDGERVTSTDTQYF; cdr3_nt: TGCGCCAGCAGCCAAGATGGGGAGCGGGTTACTAGCACAGATACGCAGTATTTT
d_call: NA; j_call: TRBJ1-1; clone_size: NA; v_call: TRBV6-2/TRBV6-3; cdr3_aa: CASSYVEVTEAFF; cdr3_nt: TGTGCCAGCAGTTACGTGGAGGTCACTGAAGCTTTCTTT
d_call: TRBD1; j_call: TRBJ2-2; clone_size: NA; v_call: TRBV5-1; cdr3_aa: CASIQGAGSSGELFF; cdr3_nt: TGCGCCAGCATCCAGGGGGCTGGGAGTAGCGGGGAGCTGTTTTTT
d_call: TRBD2; j_call: TRBJ2-4; clone_size: NA; v_call: TRBV29-1; cdr3_aa: CSVEDRGGIAKNIQYF; cdr3_nt: TGCAGCGTTGAAGATCGGGGGGGAATAGCCAAAAACATTCAGTACTTC
d_call: TRBD2; j_call: TRBJ2-7; clone_size: NA; v_call: TRBV5-1; cdr3_aa: CASSLAVASGSYEQYF; cdr3_nt: TGCGCCAGCAGCTTGGCCGTGGCTAGCGGTTCCTACGAGCAGTACTTC
d_call: TRBD2; j_call: TRBJ2-2; clone_size: NA; v_call: TRBV4-1; cdr3_aa: CASSQDTAGGPWTGELFF; cdr3_nt: TGCGCCAGCAGCCAAGACACAGCGGGGGGGCCGTGGACCGGGGAGCTGTTTTTT
d_call: NA; j_call: TRBJ2-5; clone_size: NA; v_call: TRBV21-1; cdr3_aa: CASSALEGSLQETQYF; cdr3_nt: TGTGCCAGCAGCGCCCTGGAGGGGAGCCTACAAGAGACCCAGTACTTC
d_call: NA; j_call: TRBJ1-2; clone_size: NA; v_call: TRBV7-8; cdr3_aa: CASSLDPGGAYGYTF; cdr3_nt: TGTGCCAGCAGCTTAGACCCGGGAGGGGCCTATGGCTACACCTTC
d_call: TRBD1; j_call: TRBJ2-1; clone_size: NA; v_call: TRBV5-4; cdr3_aa: CASSQGADYNEQFF; cdr3_nt: TGTGCCAGCAGCCAGGGGGCGGATTACAATGAGCAGTTCTTC
d_call: NA; j_call: TRBJ1-1; clone_size: NA; v_call: TRBV19; cdr3_aa: CASSIEVVSTEAFF; cdr3_nt: TGTGCCAGTAGTATCGAGGTGGTGAGCACTGAAGCTTTCTTT
d_call: TRBD1; j_call: TRBJ1-2; clone_size: NA; v_call: TRBV28; cdr3_aa: CASRVDRGRYGYTF; cdr3_nt: TGTGCCAGCAGGGTAGACAGGGGGCGCTATGGCTACACCTTC
d_call: NA; j_call: TRBJ1-1; clone_size: NA; v_call: TRBV29-1; cdr3_aa: CSVDSGTNLMNTEAFF; cdr3_nt: TGCAGCGTTGATTCCGGGACAAACTTAATGAACACTGAAGCTTTCTTT
d_call: NA; j_call: TRBJ2-1; clone_size: NA; v_call: TRBV7-9; cdr3_aa: CASSLRLGGAPSYNEQFF; cdr3_nt: TGTGCCAGCAGTTTGCGCCTCGGAGGGGCTCCCTCCTACAATGAGCAGTTCTTC
d_call: TRBD2; j_call: TRBJ2-1; clone_size: once; v_call: TRBV10-3; cdr3_aa: CAIRLAGGSESEQFF; cdr3_nt: TGTGCCATCAGACTAGCGGGAGGATCAGAAAGTGAGCAGTTCTTC
d_call: NA; j_call: TRBJ2-2; clone_size: NA; v_call: TRBV11-2; cdr3_aa: CASSLGQYTGELFF; cdr3_nt: TGTGCCAGCAGCTTAGGCCAGTATACCGGGGAGCTGTTTTTT
d_call: TRBD1; j_call: TRBJ2-7; clone_size: NA; v_call: TRBV19; cdr3_aa: CASSLTDRGQYEQYF; cdr3_nt: TGTGCCAGTTCCCTAACTGACAGGGGTCAGTACGAGCAGTACTTC
d_call: NA; j_call: TRBJ2-3; clone_size: NA; v_call: TRBV29-1; cdr3_aa: CSVERGIGETDTQYF; cdr3_nt: TGCAGCGTTGAGAGGGGGATTGGAGAAACAGATACGCAGTATTTT
d_call: TRBD1; j_call: TRBJ1-2; clone_size: NA; v_call: TRBV12-3/TRBV12-4; cdr3_aa: CASRDRGGYTF; cdr3_nt: TGTGCCAGCAGGGACAGGGGCGGCTACACCTTC
d_call: NA; j_call: TRBJ1-2; clone_size: NA; v_call: TRBV4-1; cdr3_aa: CASSQEGGVGGGYTF; cdr3_nt: TGCGCCAGCAGCCAAGAAGGGGGGGTCGGCGGCGGCTACACCTTC
d_call: TRBD1; j_call: TRBJ2-7; clone_size: NA; v_call: TRBV27; cdr3_aa: CASSLGAGGHFGGEQYF; cdr3_nt: TGTGCCAGCAGTTTAGGGGCAGGGGGCCATTTTGGGGGCGAGCAGTACTTC
d_call: TRBD1; j_call: TRBJ1-5; clone_size: NA; v_call: TRBV5-8; cdr3_aa: CASLRTGEGNQPQHF; cdr3_nt: TGTGCCAGCCTAAGGACAGGGGAAGGAAATCAGCCCCAGCATTTT
d_call: TRBD2; j_call: TRBJ2-7; clone_size: NA; v_call: TRBV6-5; cdr3_aa: CASSYGGLAGNEQYF; cdr3_nt: TGTGCCAGCAGTTACGGGGGACTAGCGGGAAACGAGCAGTACTTC
d_call: NA; j_call: TRBJ1-1; clone_size: NA; v_call: TRBV5-5; cdr3_aa: CASSQTAMNTEAFF; cdr3_nt: TGTGCCAGCAGCCAGACAGCTATGAACACTGAAGCTTTCTTT
d_call: NA; j_call: TRBJ2-4; clone_size: NA; v_call: TRBV4-1; cdr3_aa: CASSQDAQGGWTKNIQYF; cdr3_nt: TGCGCCAGCAGCCAAGACGCCCAGGGGGGCTGGACCAAAAACATTCAGTACTTC
d_call: TRBD2; j_call: TRBJ2-1; clone_size: NA; v_call: TRBV10-3; cdr3_aa: CAISESGLAPNEQFF; cdr3_nt: TGTGCCATCAGTGAGTCGGGACTAGCCCCAAATGAGCAGTTCTTC
d_call: NA; j_call: TRBJ2-1; clone_size: NA; v_call: TRBV24-1; cdr3_aa: CATSDLTRLDEQFF; cdr3_nt: TGTGCCACCAGTGATTTGACTCGGTTGGATGAGCAGTTCTTC
d_call: NA; j_call: TRBJ1-5; clone_size: NA; v_call: TRBV20-1; cdr3_aa: CSASLGPYNQPQHF; cdr3_nt: TGCAGTGCTAGTCTGGGGCCTTACAATCAGCCCCAGCATTTT
d_call: NA; j_call: TRBJ2-7; clone_size: NA; v_call: TRBV6-5; cdr3_aa: CASSPGPYEQYF; cdr3_nt: TGTGCCAGCTCCCCCGGTCCCTACGAGCAGTACTTC
d_call: TRBD1; j_call: TRBJ2-7; clone_size: NA; v_call: TRBV4-1; cdr3_aa: CASSQTPGQAYEQYF; cdr3_nt: TGCGCCAGCAGCCAAACCCCGGGACAGGCTTACGAGCAGTACTTC
d_call: NA; j_call: TRBJ1-6; clone_size: NA; v_call: TRBV2; cdr3_aa: CASGPSSYNSPLHF; cdr3_nt: TGTGCCAGTGGGCCGAGCTCCTATAATTCACCCCTCCACTTT
d_call: NA; j_call: TRBJ1-4; clone_size: NA; v_call: TRBV19; cdr3_aa: CASSMTASNEKLFF; cdr3_nt: TGTGCCAGTAGTATGACAGCTTCAAATGAAAAACTGTTTTTT
d_call: NA; j_call: TRBJ1-3; clone_size: NA; v_call: TRBV5-5; cdr3_aa: CASSSYGRDSGNTIYF; cdr3_nt: TGTGCCAGCAGCTCTTACGGACGGGACTCTGGAAACACCATATATTTT
d_call: TRBD1; j_call: TRBJ1-1; clone_size: NA; v_call: TRBV19; cdr3_aa: CASRGTGITANTEAFF; cdr3_nt: TGTGCCAGTAGGGGGACAGGGATAACGGCGAACACTGAAGCTTTCTTT
d_call: NA; j_call: TRBJ2-1; clone_size: NA; v_call: TRBV15; cdr3_aa: CATSRELSSSYNEQFF; cdr3_nt: TGTGCCACCAGCAGAGAGCTATCGAGCTCCTACAATGAGCAGTTCTTC
d_call: NA; j_call: TRBJ2-7; clone_size: NA; v_call: TRBV6-1; cdr3_aa: CASTEPGGGSYEQYF; cdr3_nt: TGTGCCAGCACTGAACCGGGCGGAGGCTCCTACGAGCAGTACTTC
d_call: NA; j_call: TRBJ2-3; clone_size: NA; v_call: TRBV24-1; cdr3_aa: CATSDPSNPDTQYF; cdr3_nt: TGTGCCACCAGTGATCCTAGCAACCCAGATACGCAGTATTTT
d_call: NA; j_call: TRBJ1-1; clone_size: NA; v_call: TRBV7-9; cdr3_aa: CASSLVSVPNTEAFF; cdr3_nt: TGTGCCAGCAGCTTAGTTAGCGTACCGAACACTGAAGCTTTCTTT
d_call: NA; j_call: TRBJ1-5; clone_size: NA; v_call: TRBV2; cdr3_aa: CASSDRGGNQPQHF; cdr3_nt: TGTGCCAGCAGTGACAGGGGTGGCAATCAGCCCCAGCATTTT
d_call: NA; j_call: TRBJ1-1; clone_size: NA; v_call: TRBV10-2; cdr3_aa: CASSESQGMNTEAFF; cdr3_nt: TGCGCCAGCAGTGAGTCGCAGGGCATGAACACTGAAGCTTTCTTT
d_call: TRBD1; j_call: TRBJ2-3; clone_size: NA; v_call: TRBV6-2/TRBV6-3; cdr3_aa: CASSYGTGATDTQYF; cdr3_nt: TGTGCCAGCAGTTACGGGACAGGCGCGACAGATACGCAGTATTTT
d_call: NA; j_call: TRBJ1-5; clone_size: NA; v_call: TRBV27; cdr3_aa: CASIPTQGRASNQPQHF; cdr3_nt: TGTGCCAGCATACCGACCCAAGGGAGGGCAAGCAATCAGCCCCAGCATTTT
d_call: TRBD1; j_call: TRBJ2-1; clone_size: NA; v_call: TRBV11-3; cdr3_aa: CASSPDRGSYNEQFF; cdr3_nt: TGTGCCAGCAGCCCAGACAGGGGTTCCTACAATGAGCAGTTCTTC
d_call: TRBD1; j_call: TRBJ2-7; clone_size: NA; v_call: TRBV2; cdr3_aa: CASKTGFLSYEQYF; cdr3_nt: TGTGCCAGCAAGACAGGGTTTTTATCCTACGAGCAGTACTTC
d_call: NA; j_call: TRBJ1-1; clone_size: NA; v_call: TRBV6-5; cdr3_aa: CASSRRRLTAPEAFF; cdr3_nt: TGTGCCAGCAGTCGCCGAAGGCTAACAGCCCCTGAAGCTTTCTTT
d_call: TRBD2; j_call: TRBJ2-1; clone_size: NA; v_call: TRBV5-1; cdr3_aa: CASSSSGGHNEQFF; cdr3_nt: TGCGCCAGCAGCTCGAGCGGGGGCCACAATGAGCAGTTCTTC
d_call: NA; j_call: TRBJ1-2; clone_size: NA; v_call: TRBV28; cdr3_aa: CASSFRVKQAPNYGYTF; cdr3_nt: TGTGCCAGCAGTTTTAGGGTCAAACAGGCACCGAATTATGGCTACACCTTC
d_call: TRBD1; j_call: TRBJ1-3; clone_size: NA; v_call: TRBV28; cdr3_aa: CASETGGVGNTIYF; cdr3_nt: TGTGCCAGCGAGACAGGGGGCGTTGGAAACACCATATATTTT
d_call: TRBD1; j_call: TRBJ2-7; clone_size: NA; v_call: TRBV7-2; cdr3_aa: CASSSTTRGREQYF; cdr3_nt: TGTGCCAGCAGCTCAACCACCAGGGGGCGAGAGCAGTACTTC